Following are 28 T cell receptor beta chains from one sample sequenced in a study of cytomegalovirus exposure and HLA in healthy donors (dated by TCRdb to the late 2010s). Libraries were prepared through the immunoSEQ multiplex PCR assay. A mixture of 60 forward primers for TCR Vbeta segments and 13 reverse primers for TCR Jbeta segments was used in the multiplex PCR. TCRdb provides this immuneACCESS table in a form limited to in-frame rearrangements. Some clones are lacking; in checked studies, under half of them reflect an unresolved V gene, and why the rest are absent is not known. This sample comprises approximately 97,000 clones, over 60% of them detected only once. The ten largest clones capture about 3.1% of the sample. Sample: PBMCs. All receptors derive from a male donor in good health and CMV-seropositive.

The chain uses TRBV6-1 and TRBJ1-5, with a tentative D call TRBD1 (6 bases). There are 14 residues in the CDR3. Between the trimmed V and J ends, which lost 5 bases and 1 base, there was a span of 9 bases. Germline V gene data show CDR1 as MNHNS and CDR2 as SASEGT. The DNA for the CDR3 is TGTGCCAGCAGTTTAGGACAGAGCAATCAGCCCCAGCATTTT. Residues: CASSLGQSNQPQHF.

This sequence joins TRBV30 and TRBJ2-2; 12 bases match TRBD1. Germline CDR1 GTSNPN, CDR2 SVGIG (reference sequence). This CDR3 region has 15 residues. Trimming removed 5 bases from V and 7 bases from J; junction bases left unmatched: 8. Here the CDR3 reads CAWVQGQGAFGELFF. In DNA form, the CDR3 reads TGTGCCTGGGTACAGGGACAGGGGGCATTCGGGGAGCTGTTTTTT. Using reference TRBV30 and TRBJ2-2 for the parts outside the CDR3, the full variable domain is SQTIHQWPATLVQPVGSPLSLECTVEGTSNPNLYWYRQAAGRGLQLLFYSVGIGQISSEVPQNLSASRPQDRQFILSSKKLLLSDSGFYLCAWVQGQGAFGELFFGEGSRLTVL.

The rearrangement joins TRBV5-1 to TRBJ2-3; TRBD1 aligns across 11 bases. Germline V lookup: CDR1 SGHRS, CDR2 YFSETQ. The V segment lost 7 bases and the J segment 6 bases; nucleotides outside the gene matches: 10. The CDR3 is 15 residues long. The CDR3 sequence is CASSPGQGGTDTQYF. In DNA form, the CDR3 reads TGCGCCAGCTCACCGGGACAGGGGGGGACGGATACGCAGTATTTT. The whole variable domain, remainder taken from reference TRBV5-1 and TRBJ2-3, is KAGVTQTPRYLIKTRGQQVTLSCSPISGHRSVSWYQQTPGQGLQFLFEYFSETQRNKGNFPGRFSGRQFSNSRSEMNVSTLELGDSALYLCASSPGQGGTDTQYFGPGTRLTVL.

This clone has a single count. The chain links TRBV23-1 to TRBJ1-2, with D perhaps TRBD1 (6 bases). Being an ORF, TRBV23-1 has a function that is uncertain. There are 17 residues in the CDR3. V lost 0 bases to trimming and J lost 5 bases, with 19 bases between them. This CDR3 is CASSQSIGWGRWYGYTF. For the CDR3, the DNA is TGCGCCAGCAGTCAATCGATAGGATGGGGGCGTTGGTATGGCTACACCTTC.

By its share, this clone is medium-sized. The chain links TRBV4-2 to TRBJ2-1; the D is unclear. Between the trimmed V and J ends, which lost 0 bases and 0 bases, there was a span of 9 bases. Germline CDR1 is LGHNA and CDR2 is YNFKEQ. The CDR3 has 16 residues. CDR3 DNA sequence: TGTGCCAGCAGCCAAGATCACGGTAGCTCCTACAATGAGCAGTTCTTC. Protein: CASSQDHGSSYNEQFF.

This clone was seen only a few times. CDR3 region: CASSPLGPNYGYTF. CDR3 nucleotides: TGTGCCAGCAGCCCCCTTGGGCCGAACTATGGCTACACCTTC. This sequence joins TRBV7-9 and TRBJ1-2; D remains ambiguous. This CDR3 has 14 residues. Trimming pared 5 bases from V and 2 bases from J, leaving 12 bases between. The germline V gene has CDR1 SEHNR and CDR2 FQNEAQ (reference sequence).

CDR3 DNA sequence: TGTGCCACCAGCTCTAACGGGGGGCTGGGCTACACCTTC. Translation gives CATSSNGGLGYTF. The chain couples TRBV15 to TRBJ1-2; weak D call: TRBD1 (6 bases). V was cut by 5 bases and J by 8 bases, with 15 bases left in between. The CDR3 contains 13 residues. Germline lookup yields CDR1 LNHNV and CDR2 YYDKDF (reference sequence).

The chain combines TRBV30 with TRBJ2-3; 9 bases map to TRBD2. Per germline, CDR1 GTSNPN and CDR2 SVGIG (reference sequence). There are 20 residues in the CDR3. Losses at the gene ends were 0 bases for V and 3 bases for J; bases not matched to a gene: 19. This CDR3 is CAWSVPLGGGGVLRTDTQYF. CDR3 nucleotide sequence: TGTGCCTGGAGTGTACCCCTCGGGGGCGGGGGGGTCCTTAGGACAGATACGCAGTATTTT.

The chain recombines TRBV6-5 with TRBJ2-7; 9 nucleotides agree with TRBD2. CDR1 MNHEY and CDR2 SVGAGI come from the germline V gene. The V gene end was trimmed by 4 bases and the J gene end by 2 bases; junction bases not matched to a gene: 6. The CDR3 covers 15 residues. The CDR3 here is CASSSRIAGAYEQYF. CDR3 DNA sequence: TGTGCCAGCAGTTCCAGAATAGCGGGGGCCTACGAGCAGTACTTC.

V gene TRBV30 combines with J gene TRBJ1-2; 12 bases line up with TRBD1. The CDR3 is made up of 16 amino acids. With 8 bases clipped from V and 6 bases from J, the junction kept 16 bases outside the gene matches. From germline, CDR1 is GTSNPN and CDR2 SVGIG (reference sequence). The DNA of the CDR3 is TGTGCCAGTCAGCGGGGGACAGGGGGCACCCTGAATGGCTACACCTTC. Amino acids: CASQRGTGGTLNGYTF.

The rearrangement joins TRBV7-9 to TRBJ1-2; 7 bases map to TRBD1. V lost 0 bases to trimming and J lost 0 bases; unmatched junction nucleotides: 7. The CDR3 has 17 amino acids. Germline V gene sequence: CDR1 SEHNR, CDR2 FQNEAQ (reference sequence). The CDR3 loop is CASSLATSGTANYGYTF. The CDR3 DNA follows: TGTGCCAGCAGCTTAGCAACATCCGGGACAGCTAACTATGGCTACACCTTC.

This clone was seen only once. CDR3: CASSVQGAHNTEAFF. In DNA, the CDR3 is TGTGCCAGCAGTGTACAGGGGGCGCATAACACTGAAGCTTTCTTT. V is TRBV2 and J is TRBJ1-1; 9 positions agree with TRBD1. Germline CDR1 is SNHLY and CDR2 is FYNNEI. The CDR3 contains 15 residues. Trimming took 4 bases from V and 2 from J; bases not matched to a gene: 5.

This rearrangement joins TRBV5-6 to TRBJ1-1; 7 bases agree with TRBD1. Germline V gives CDR1 SGHDT, CDR2 YYEEEE. Germline trimming cut 3 bases from V and 0 bases from J; bases unmatched to any gene: 11. The length of the CDR3 is 17 residues. CDR3 DNA: TGTGCCAGCAGCTGGAACAGGGGACCGTACATGAACACTGAAGCTTTCTTT. Translated: CASSWNRGPYMNTEAFF.

The chain couples TRBV2 to TRBJ2-1; 13 nucleotides match TRBD2. The J segment lost 4 bases and the V segment lost 3 bases, leaving 9 bases of the junction unmatched. The CDR3 has 18 residues. Germline CDR1 reads SNHLY; CDR2 reads FYNNEI. The DNA of the CDR3 is TGTGCCAGCAGTGAGGGGGGGACTAGCGGGGCGTTTTACAATGAGCAGTTCTTC. Protein: CASSEGGTSGAFYNEQFF. The full variable domain, rest sourced from reference TRBV2 and TRBJ2-1, is EPEVTQTPSHQVTQMGQEVILRCVPISNHLYFYWYRQILGQKVEFLVSFYNNEISEKSEIFDDQFSVERPDGSNFTLKIRSTKLEDSAMYFCASSEGGTSGAFYNEQFFGPGTRLTVL.

This chain uses TRBV5-4 with TRBJ2-5; TRBD2 might be the D (6 bases). Germline loops: CDR1 SGHNT, CDR2 YYREEE (reference sequence). The CDR3 contains 14 residues. Trimming left V 3 bases short and J 4 bases short, with 13 bases between. CDR3 sequence reads: CASSSTRNGETQYF. The CDR3 DNA reads TGTGCCAGCAGCTCGACTAGAAATGGAGAGACCCAGTACTTC. Full variable domain (remainder filled in from reference TRBV5-4 and TRBJ2-5): ETGVTQSPTHLIKTRGQQVTLRCSSQSGHNTVSWYQQALGQGPQFIFQYYREEENGRGNFPPRFSGLQFPNYSSELNVNALELDDSALYLCASSSTRNGETQYFGPGTRLLVL.

The rearrangement uses TRBV9 and TRBJ1-6, with TRBD1 matching over 9 bases. The V gene's germline CDR1 is SGDLS and CDR2 YYNGEE. Trimming at V came to 3 bases and at J to 10 bases, leaving 8 bases not matched to a gene. The CDR3 runs to 15 residues. Written as DNA, the CDR3 is TGTGCCAGCAGCGCAGCAACAGGGGGCGGCTCACCCCTCCACTTT. It encodes CASSAATGGGSPLHF.

The genes are TRBV6-1 and TRBJ2-7; TRBD2 matches at 7 bases. Germline loops: CDR1 MNHNS, CDR2 SASEGT. Trimming at V came to 4 bases and at J to 3 bases, leaving 3 bases not matched to a gene. This CDR3 is built from 13 residues. CDR3 region: CASSAGGGYEQYF. The DNA of the CDR3 is TGTGCCAGCAGTGCCGGCGGGGGCTACGAGCAGTACTTC.

The chain employs TRBV6-1 and TRBJ2-7, with D hard to call. The germline CDR1 and CDR2 sequences are MNHNS and SASEGT. The CDR3 is 14 residues long. V lost 0 bases to trimming and J lost 7 bases, with 13 bases between them. The CDR3 sequence: CASSEAGRAREQYF. In DNA form, the CDR3 reads TGTGCCAGCAGTGAAGCGGGCCGTGCCAGGGAGCAGTACTTC.

The chain recombines TRBV6-1 with TRBJ1-5; 9 bases line up with TRBD1. V dropped 1 base and J dropped 7; count of bases not matched to a gene: 11. CDR3 length: 17 residues. The germline CDR1 and CDR2 sequences are MNHNS and SASEGT. DNA for the CDR3: TGTGCCAGCAGTGAAGTGGGGACAGGGAGTGGGAGGCAGCCCCAGCATTTT. It encodes CASSEVGTGSGRQPQHF.

J is TRBJ1-5 and V is TRBV7-2, with 8 bases identical to TRBD1. Unmatched junction bases numbered 8, after V lost 1 base and J lost 6 bases. The CDR3 totals 16 residues. Germline V CDR1 and CDR2: SGHTA, FQGNSA. The CDR3 coding sequence is TGTGCCAGCAGCTTAGTCACAGGGGGAAACAGTCAGCCCCAGCATTTT. Its translation: CASSLVTGGNSQPQHF. The full variable domain, with the rest looked up from reference TRBV7-2 and TRBJ1-5, is GAGVSQSPSNKVTEKGKDVELRCDPISGHTALYWYRQSLGQGLEFLIYFQGNSAPDKSGLPSDRFSAERTGGSVSTLTIQRTQQEDSAVYLCASSLVTGGNSQPQHFGDGTRLSIL.

The chain uses TRBV5-1 and TRBJ2-6; a possible D gene is TRBD2 (6 bases). V lost 6 bases and J lost 1, with 8 bases in between. This CDR3 is 14 amino acids long. From germline, CDR1 is SGHRS and CDR2 YFSETQ. The CDR3 reads CASTLASGANVLTF. For the CDR3, the DNA is TGCGCCAGCACCCTAGCGTCTGGGGCCAACGTCCTGACTTTC.

On this clone: Germline and junction disagree at one end, which may indicate a read error. J is TRBJ2-7 and V is TRBV13, with D possibly TRBD2 on 6 matching bases. CDR1 and CDR2 from the germline V gene are PRHDT and FYEKMQ (reference sequence). The CDR3 is 12 residues long. The DNA for the CDR3 is TGTGCCAGCAGCTTAGACGGGGGTTGGGTGCACTTC. Protein sequence: CASSLDGGWVHF.

The chain uses TRBV5-1 and TRBJ1-2; a possible D gene is TRBD1 (6 bases). The germline CDR1 and CDR2 sequences are SGHRS and YFSETQ. The CDR3 has 16 residues. Trimming took off 0 bases at V and 2 bases at J, with 14 bases between the two ends. The CDR3 nucleotides are TGCGCCAGCAGCTTGGAGGGGGGGAAGGGGAACTATGGCTACACCTTC. It specifies CASSLEGGKGNYGYTF.

This clone was seen just once. The chain is built from TRBV18 and TRBJ1-5, with no clear D. In germline, CDR1 is KGHSH, CDR2 LQKENI. The CDR3 length is 13 residues. V was clipped by 3 bases and J by 9 bases, with 12 bases between them. The CDR3 here is CASSPDVGGPQHF. The CDR3 DNA follows: TGTGCCAGCTCACCGGATGTCGGCGGGCCCCAGCATTTT.

Turning to this clone: Germline and junction disagree at one end, which may indicate a read error. The chain recombines TRBV7-9 with TRBJ1-1; D uncertain. This CDR3 has 13 residues. Germline CDR1 reads SEHNR; CDR2 reads FQNEAQ (reference sequence). CDR3 in amino acids: CSSSLGQPGEAFF. CDR3 coding DNA: TGTTCCAGCAGCTTAGGGCAGCCGGGGGAAGCTTTCTTT.

The chain joins TRBV6-1 to TRBJ1-2; D is possibly TRBD1 (5 bases). V was trimmed by 7 bases and J by 4 bases, leaving 19 bases between them. Germline values: CDR1 MNHNS, CDR2 SASEGT. This CDR3 has 15 residues. The CDR3 DNA reads as TGTGCCAGCATAGCCGGGACTCCACGCACCTATGGCTACACCTTC. It encodes CASIAGTPRTYGYTF.

This chain links TRBV30 with TRBJ2-7; possibly TRBD1 for D (7 bases). V was cut by 4 bases and J by 5 bases, with 15 bases left in between. Germline V gene lookup returns CDR1 GTSNPN and CDR2 SVGIG (reference sequence). The length of the CDR3 is 13 residues. The CDR3 sequence is CAWMEGAHHEQYF. The CDR3 coding sequence is TGTGCCTGGATGGAGGGGGCGCACCACGAGCAGTACTTC.

The V gene is TRBV6-5, the J gene TRBJ2-7; D is possibly TRBD2 (5 bases). The CDR3 contains 14 residues. The V gene's germline CDR1 is MNHEY and CDR2 SVGAGI. V lost 2 bases and J 0 bases, leaving 8 bases between the germline ends. The CDR3: CASSYDYSSYEQYF. The CDR3 coding sequence is TGTGCCAGCAGTTACGACTATAGCTCCTACGAGCAGTACTTC.